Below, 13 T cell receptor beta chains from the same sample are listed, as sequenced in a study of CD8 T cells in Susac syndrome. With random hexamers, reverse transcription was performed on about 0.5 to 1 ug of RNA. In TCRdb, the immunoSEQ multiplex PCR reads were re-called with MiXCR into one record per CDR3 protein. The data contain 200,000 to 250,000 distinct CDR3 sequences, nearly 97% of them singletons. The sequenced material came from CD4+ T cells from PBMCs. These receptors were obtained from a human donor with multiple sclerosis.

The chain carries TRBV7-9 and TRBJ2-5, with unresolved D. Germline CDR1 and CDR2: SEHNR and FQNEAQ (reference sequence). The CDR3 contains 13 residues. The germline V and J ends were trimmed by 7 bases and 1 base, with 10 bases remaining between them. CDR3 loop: CASTFGRQETQYF. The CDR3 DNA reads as TGTGCCAGCACCTTTGGGCGCCAAGAGACCCAGTACTTC.

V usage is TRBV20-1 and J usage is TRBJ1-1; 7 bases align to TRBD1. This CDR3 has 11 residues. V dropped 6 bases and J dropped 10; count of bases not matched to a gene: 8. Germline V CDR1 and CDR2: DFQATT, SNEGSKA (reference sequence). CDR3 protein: CSAGNRGRAFF. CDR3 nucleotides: TGCAGTGCAGGAAACAGGGGCCGAGCTTTCTTT.

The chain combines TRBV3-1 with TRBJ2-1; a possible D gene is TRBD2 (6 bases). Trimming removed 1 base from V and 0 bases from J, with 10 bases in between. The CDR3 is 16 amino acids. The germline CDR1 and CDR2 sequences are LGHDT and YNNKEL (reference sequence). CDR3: CASSQAGLNSYNEQFF. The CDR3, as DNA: TGTGCCAGCAGCCAAGCGGGACTGAACTCCTACAATGAGCAGTTCTTC.

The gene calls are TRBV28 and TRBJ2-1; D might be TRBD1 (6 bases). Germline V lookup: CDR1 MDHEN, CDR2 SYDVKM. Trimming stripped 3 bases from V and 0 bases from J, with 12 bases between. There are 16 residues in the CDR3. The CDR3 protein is CASSFDRLSSYNEQFF. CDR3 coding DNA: TGTGCCAGCAGTTTCGACAGGCTTAGCTCCTACAATGAGCAGTTCTTC.

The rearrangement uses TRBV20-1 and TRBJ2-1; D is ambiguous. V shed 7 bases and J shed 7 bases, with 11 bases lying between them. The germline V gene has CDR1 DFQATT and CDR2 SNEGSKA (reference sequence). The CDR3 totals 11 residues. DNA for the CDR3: TGCAGTGGGGGTAGCCCTAATGAGCAGTTCTTC. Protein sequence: CSGGSPNEQFF.

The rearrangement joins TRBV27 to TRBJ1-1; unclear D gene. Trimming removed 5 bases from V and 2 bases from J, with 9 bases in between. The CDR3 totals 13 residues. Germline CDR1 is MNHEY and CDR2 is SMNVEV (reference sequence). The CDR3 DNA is TGTGCCAGCAGTGGATATATCAACACTGAAGCTTTCTTT. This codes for CASSGYINTEAFF.

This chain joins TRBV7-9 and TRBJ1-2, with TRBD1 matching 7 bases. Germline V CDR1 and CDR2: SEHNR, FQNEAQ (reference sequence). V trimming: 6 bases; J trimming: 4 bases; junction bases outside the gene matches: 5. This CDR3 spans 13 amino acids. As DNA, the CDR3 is TGTGCCAGCAGTTTGGACAGGACCTATGGCTACACCTTC. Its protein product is CASSLDRTYGYTF.

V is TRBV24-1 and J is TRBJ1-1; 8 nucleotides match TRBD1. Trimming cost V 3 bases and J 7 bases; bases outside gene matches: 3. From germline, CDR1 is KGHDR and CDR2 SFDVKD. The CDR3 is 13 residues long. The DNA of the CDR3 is TGTGCCACCAGTGATCCAGACAGGGGTGAAGCTTTCTTT. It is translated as CATSDPDRGEAFF.

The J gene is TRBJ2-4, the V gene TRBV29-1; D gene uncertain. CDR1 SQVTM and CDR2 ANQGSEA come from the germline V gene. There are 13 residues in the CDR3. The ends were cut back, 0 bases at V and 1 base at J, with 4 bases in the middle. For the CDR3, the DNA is TGCAGCGTTGAAGAGGGGGCCAAAAACATTCAGTACTTC. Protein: CSVEEGAKNIQYF. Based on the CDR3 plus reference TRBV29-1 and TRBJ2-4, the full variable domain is SAVISQKPSRDICQRGTSLTIQCQVDSQVTMMFWYRQQPGQSLTLIATANQGSEATYESGFVIDKFPISRPNLTFSTLTVSNMSPEDSSIYLCSVEEGAKNIQYFGAGTRLSVL.

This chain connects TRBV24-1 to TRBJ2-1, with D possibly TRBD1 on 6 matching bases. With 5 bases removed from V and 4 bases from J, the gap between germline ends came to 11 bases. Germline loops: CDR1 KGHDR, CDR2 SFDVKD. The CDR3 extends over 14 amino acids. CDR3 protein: CATSVGGFYNEQFF. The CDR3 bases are TGTGCCACCAGTGTAGGGGGATTTTACAATGAGCAGTTCTTC.

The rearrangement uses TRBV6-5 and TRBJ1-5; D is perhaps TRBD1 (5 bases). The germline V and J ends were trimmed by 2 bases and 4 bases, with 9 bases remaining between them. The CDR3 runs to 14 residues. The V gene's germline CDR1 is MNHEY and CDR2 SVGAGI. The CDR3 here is CASSYGQGNQPQHF. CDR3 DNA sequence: TGTGCCAGCAGTTACGGGCAGGGAAATCAGCCCCAGCATTTT.

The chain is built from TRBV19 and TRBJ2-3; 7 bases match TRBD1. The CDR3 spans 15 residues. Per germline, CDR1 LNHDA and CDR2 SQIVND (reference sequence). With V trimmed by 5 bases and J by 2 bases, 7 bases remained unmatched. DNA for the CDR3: TGTGCCAGTAGTTTGGGACAGACCGACACAGATACGCAGTATTTT. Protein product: CASSLGQTDTDTQYF.

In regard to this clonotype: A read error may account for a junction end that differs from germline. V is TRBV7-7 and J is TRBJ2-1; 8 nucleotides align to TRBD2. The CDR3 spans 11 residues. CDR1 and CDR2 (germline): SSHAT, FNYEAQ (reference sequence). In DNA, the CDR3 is TGTGCTAGCAGCGGGGGCCATGAGCAGTTCTTC. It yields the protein CASSGGHEQFF.